Detailed here is one TCR beta chain. Antigen specificity is unknown. This entry belongs to a study of T-cell memory formation after mild COVID-19. On the study more broadly: Across donors, TCR clusters were largely donor specific. Broader study findings: Day 15 to 85 contracting clones showed balanced CD4/CD8; later expanders leaned CD4+.

The ends were cut back, 5 bases at V and 4 bases at J, with 11 bases in the middle. This CDR3 spans 13 amino acids. TCRdb re-analysed the 5' RACE reads in MiXCR, keeping a single row per CDR3 protein. Of a few hundred thousand distinct CDR3 sequences in the sample, 15% to 20% were seen once. Sequencing was carried out using PBMCs or a T cell subset sorted from them (not recorded which). This sequence was found in a young man who had mild COVID-19 (a few samples of this study predate the infection). Cell type and time point are not known. The chain carries TRBV12-3 or TRBV12-4 and TRBJ1-2; D is undetermined. CDR3 sequence reads: CASSPVSSYGYTF. The DNA for the CDR3 is TGTGCCAGCAGTCCCGTCTCTAGCTATGGCTACACCTTC.